These T cell receptor beta chains were read from a single sample in a study of T cell responses to AZD1222 COVID-19 vaccine. Profiled with immunoSEQ multiplex PCR; TCRdb holds only in-frame clones, not every one. The table includes 120,000 or so clones, about 89% detected once. The source material was peripheral blood, sampled on day 0 of AZD1222 vaccination. The receptors derive from an adult in good health. Both conserved end residues are part of each CDR3. Each record gives: V gene, D gene, J gene, clone size, CDR3 protein, CDR3 DNA. A D gene is named only where the DNA matches it firmly. Part of the rows lack a size; the others show once, few, many or a class for expanded clones.

TRBV9	TRBD2	TRBJ2-1	.	CASSGGLAGYNEQFF	TGTGCCAGCAGCGGGGGACTAGCGGGTTACAATGAGCAGTTCTTC
TRBV7-2	TRBD1	TRBJ2-4	.	CASSSSGQGEHIQYF	TGTGCCAGCAGCTCCTCCGGACAGGGGGAACACATTCAGTACTTC
TRBV7-3	TRBD1	TRBJ2-1	.	CASSQDRAHDEQFF	TGTGCCAGCAGCCAAGACAGGGCGCACGATGAGCAGTTCTTC
TRBV5-1	.	TRBJ1-1	.	CASSLGQDGVAFF	TGCGCCAGCAGCTTGGGGCAGGACGGGGTAGCTTTCTTT
TRBV4-2	.	TRBJ1-2	.	CASSQLGQRYGYTF	TGTGCCAGCAGCCAACTTGGACAGCGCTATGGCTACACCTTC
TRBV13	.	TRBJ2-1	.	CASTLRTYNEQFF	TGTGCCAGCACCTTGAGGACTTACAATGAGCAGTTCTTC
TRBV12-3/TRBV12-4	TRBD1	TRBJ2-1	.	CASSPTGTAQFF	TGTGCCAGCAGCCCGACCGGGACAGCGCAGTTCTTC
TRBV20-1	.	TRBJ2-3	few	CSASYSVDNTQYF	TGCAGTGCTAGTTACTCAGTTGACAATACGCAGTATTTT
TRBV5-1	TRBD2	TRBJ2-7	.	CASSWTSDGEQYF	TGCGCCAGCAGCTGGACTAGCGATGGCGAGCAGTACTTC
TRBV6-5	TRBD1	TRBJ1-2	.	CASSIPTGIYGYTF	TGTGCCAGCAGTATCCCGACAGGGATCTATGGCTACACCTTC
TRBV6-6	.	TRBJ2-3	.	CASRFAGGDTQYF	TGTGCCAGCAGATTCGCCGGTGGGGATACGCAGTATTTT
TRBV9	TRBD2	TRBJ2-5	.	CASSPTSGGYQETQYF	TGTGCCAGCAGCCCAACTAGCGGGGGTTACCAAGAGACCCAGTACTTC
TRBV4-1	TRBD1	TRBJ2-1	.	CASSQAGQGTYNEQFF	TGCGCCAGCAGCCAAGCCGGACAGGGAACATACAATGAGCAGTTCTTC
TRBV11-3	.	TRBJ2-2	.	CASRQTTGELFF	TGTGCCAGCAGGCAGACCACCGGGGAGCTGTTTTTT
TRBV5-4	.	TRBJ1-2	.	CASSLTGQNYGYTF	TGTGCCAGCAGCTTGACCGGGCAGAACTATGGCTACACCTTC
TRBV3-1/TRBV3-2	.	TRBJ1-2	once	CASSQERRSYGYTF	TGTGCCAGCAGCCAAGAAAGACGGAGCTATGGCTACACCTTC
TRBV21-1	.	TRBJ2-2	.	CAREEGETGGELFF	TGTGCCAGAGAGGAGGGGGAAACTGGAGGGGAGCTGTTTTTT
TRBV7-2	.	TRBJ2-7	.	CASSLEAAYEQYF	TGTGCCAGCAGCTTAGAAGCGGCCTACGAGCAGTACTTC
TRBV10-3	.	TRBJ2-7	.	CAIASQSYEQYF	TGTGCCATCGCCTCCCAATCCTACGAGCAGTACTTC
TRBV30	TRBD2	TRBJ2-5	.	CAWSVLLAGVRETQYF	TGTGCCTGGAGTGTACTGCTAGCGGGAGTAAGAGAGACCCAGTACTTC
TRBV18	.	TRBJ1-4	.	CASSPPSQEKLFF	TGTGCCAGCTCACCACCGTCGCAGGAAAAACTGTTTTTT
TRBV6-5	.	TRBJ1-2	once	CASSGQSGANYGYTF	TGTGCCAGCTCGGGTCAGTCAGGAGCTAACTATGGCTACACCTTC